These T cell receptor beta chains were read from a single sample in a study of post-analysis software for immune sequencing data. TCRdb re-called the PCR reads with MiXCR, one entry per CDR3 protein. The sample consists of about 820,000 distinct CDR3 sequences, approximately 57% of them appearing once. The sample was blood. The receptors were sampled from a girl between 10 and 17 years old with multiple sclerosis. Each CDR3 is given with its conserved first and last residue. The D gene is left open where the match is weak. The size field is filled for only some rows; it gives once, few, many or a size class.

CDR3,DNA,size,D,J,V
CSASPSGRVYEQYF,TGCAGTGCCAGCCCCAGCGGGAGGGTCTACGAGCAGTACTTC,-,TRBD2,TRBJ2-7,TRBV20-1
CASSQGTGGLPNEQFF,TGTGCCAGCAGCCAAGGGACAGGCGGACTACCCAATGAGCAGTTCTTC,few,-,TRBJ2-1,TRBV4-2
CSVRGGYGYTF,TGCAGCGTCCGCGGGGGTTATGGCTACACCTTC,-,-,TRBJ1-2,TRBV29-1
CSTGTSGGQETQYF,TGCAGCACAGGGACTAGCGGGGGACAAGAGACCCAGTACTTC,-,TRBD2,TRBJ2-5,TRBV29-1
CSVQGLGGNSPLHF,TGCAGCGTCCAGGGTTTGGGTGGAAATTCACCCCTCCACTTT,-,-,TRBJ1-6,TRBV29-1
CSDGRAGTGTDTQYF,TGCAGCGACGGGAGGGCCGGTACTGGCACAGATACGCAGTATTTT,-,TRBD2,TRBJ2-3,TRBV29-1
CSVEHNYGYTF,TGCAGCGTTGAACACAACTATGGCTACACCTTC,few,-,TRBJ1-2,TRBV29-1
CASEMGTQYF,TGTGCCAGCGAGATGGGTACGCAGTATTTT,few,-,TRBJ2-3,TRBV7-9
CASTQDGVYNEQFF,TGTGCCAGCACCCAGGACGGAGTATACAATGAGCAGTTCTTC,-,-,TRBJ2-1,TRBV12-3/TRBV12-4
CSARDSTSEQYF,TGCAGTGCTAGGGACTCTACCTCCGAGCAGTACTTC,-,-,TRBJ2-7,TRBV20-1
CSARSKDLRAYEQYF,TGCAGTGCTAGATCTAAGGACCTCAGGGCGTACGAGCAGTACTTC,-,-,TRBJ2-7,TRBV20-1